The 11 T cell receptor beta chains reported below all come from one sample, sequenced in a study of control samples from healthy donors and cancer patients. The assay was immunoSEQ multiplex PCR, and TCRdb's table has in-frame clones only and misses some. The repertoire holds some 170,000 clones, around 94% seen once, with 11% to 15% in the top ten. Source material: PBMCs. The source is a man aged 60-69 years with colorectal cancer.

DNA of the CDR3: TGTGCCAGCAGCTTGGCGGGGTCGAACACTGAAGCTTTCTTT. This gives the protein CASSLAGSNTEAFF. The genes are TRBV7-2 and TRBJ1-1; D call uncertain. V lost 3 bases, J lost 1 base, and 9 bases lay in between. Germline lookup yields CDR1 SGHTA and CDR2 FQGNSA. This CDR3 has 14 residues. The whole variable domain, remainder taken from reference TRBV7-2 and TRBJ1-1, is GAGVSQSPSNKVTEKGKDVELRCDPISGHTALYWYRQSLGQGLEFLIYFQGNSAPDKSGLPSDRFSAERTGGSVSTLTIQRTQQEDSAVYLCASSLAGSNTEAFFGQGTRLTVV.

The CDR3 loop is CASSLGQGAWETQYF. In DNA, the CDR3 is TGTGCCAGCAGCCTGGGACAGGGGGCTTGGGAGACCCAGTACTTC. The gene calls are TRBV11-2 and TRBJ2-5; 12 nucleotides align to TRBD1. The CDR3 has 15 residues. V gave up 5 bases and J gave up 5 bases; unmatched junction bases: 6. Germline CDR1 and CDR2: SGHAT and FQNNGV.

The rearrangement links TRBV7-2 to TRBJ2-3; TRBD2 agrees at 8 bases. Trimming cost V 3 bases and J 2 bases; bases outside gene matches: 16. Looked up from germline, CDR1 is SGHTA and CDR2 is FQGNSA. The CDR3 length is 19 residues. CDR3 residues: CASSFRAMVIAGNTDTQYF. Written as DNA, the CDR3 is TGTGCCAGCAGCTTCCGAGCCATGGTGATAGCGGGGAACACAGATACGCAGTATTTT.

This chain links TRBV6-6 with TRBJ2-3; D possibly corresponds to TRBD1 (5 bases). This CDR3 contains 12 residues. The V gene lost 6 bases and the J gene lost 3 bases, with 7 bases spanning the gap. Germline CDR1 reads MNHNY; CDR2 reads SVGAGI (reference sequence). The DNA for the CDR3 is TGTGCCAGCAGCTCAGGGACAGATACGCAGTATTTT. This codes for CASSSGTDTQYF.

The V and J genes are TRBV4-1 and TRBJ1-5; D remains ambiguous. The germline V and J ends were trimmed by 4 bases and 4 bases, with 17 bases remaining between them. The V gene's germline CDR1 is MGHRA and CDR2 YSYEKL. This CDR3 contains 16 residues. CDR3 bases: TGCGCCAGCAGCCCGACCGGAACAGCTACTAATCAGCCCCAGCATTTT. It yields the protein CASSPTGTATNQPQHF.

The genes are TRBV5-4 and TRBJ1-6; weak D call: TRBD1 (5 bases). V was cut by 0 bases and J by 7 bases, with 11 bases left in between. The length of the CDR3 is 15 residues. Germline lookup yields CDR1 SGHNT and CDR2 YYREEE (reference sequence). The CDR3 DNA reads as TGTGCCAGCAGCTTGGGTCTCGGGGGGAATTCACCCCTCCACTTT. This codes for CASSLGLGGNSPLHF.

The CDR3 loop reads CASSYGRQRYYGYTF. In nucleotides, the CDR3 is TGTGCCAGCAGTTACGGGAGACAGCGATACTATGGCTACACCTTC. The chain has TRBV6-6 and TRBJ1-2, with D maybe TRBD1 (5 bases). Trimming left V 2 bases short and J 3 bases short, with 13 bases between. Germline CDR1 is MNHNY and CDR2 is SVGAGI (reference sequence). This CDR3 contains 15 residues.

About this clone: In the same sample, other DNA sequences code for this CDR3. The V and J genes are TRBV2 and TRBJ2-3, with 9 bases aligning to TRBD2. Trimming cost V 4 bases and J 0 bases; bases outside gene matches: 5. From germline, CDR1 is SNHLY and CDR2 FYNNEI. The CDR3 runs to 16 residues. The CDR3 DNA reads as TGTGCCAGCAGTGGATTAGCGGGGGCTAGCACAGATACGCAGTATTTT. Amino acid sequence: CASSGLAGASTDTQYF. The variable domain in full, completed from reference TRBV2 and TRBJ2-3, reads EPEVTQTPSHQVTQMGQEVILRCVPISNHLYFYWYRQILGQKVEFLVSFYNNEISEKSEIFDDQFSVERPDGSNFTLKIRSTKLEDSAMYFCASSGLAGASTDTQYFGPGTRLTVL.

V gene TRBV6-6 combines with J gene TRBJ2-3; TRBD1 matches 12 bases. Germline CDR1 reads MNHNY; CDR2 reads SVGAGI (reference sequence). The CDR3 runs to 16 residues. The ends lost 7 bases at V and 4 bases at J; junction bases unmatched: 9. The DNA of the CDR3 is TGTGCCAGCACCATAAGGGACAGGGGGCATGCAGATACGCAGTATTTT. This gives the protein CASTIRDRGHADTQYF.

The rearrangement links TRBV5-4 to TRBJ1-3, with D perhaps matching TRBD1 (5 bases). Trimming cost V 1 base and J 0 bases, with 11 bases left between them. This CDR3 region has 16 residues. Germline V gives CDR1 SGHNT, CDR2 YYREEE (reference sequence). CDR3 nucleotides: TGTGCCAGCAGCTTGTCGGTAGGGGCCTCTGGAAACACCATATATTTT. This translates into CASSLSVGASGNTIYF.

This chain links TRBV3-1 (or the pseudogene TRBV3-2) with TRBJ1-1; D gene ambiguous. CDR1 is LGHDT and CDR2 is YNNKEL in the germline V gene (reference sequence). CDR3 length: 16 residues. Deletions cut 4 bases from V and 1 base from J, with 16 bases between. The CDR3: CASSRSGSPANTEAFF. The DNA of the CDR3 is TGTGCCAGCAGCCGCTCCGGGTCCCCAGCGAACACTGAAGCTTTCTTT.